Sequencing of this TCR beta chain was carried out in a study of cytomegalovirus exposure and HLA in healthy donors listed by TCRdb under 2017. Concerning the study at large: In an earlier analysis of around 540 of the donors, around 290 Gb of sequence data and about 110 million unique TCR beta sequences from about 179 million T cells were reported. All discovery cohort repertoires had been generated on a single sequencing platform. Rather than using new phenotypic data, the later analysis identified candidate immune exposures from TCR beta sequences and from how often those sequences occurred across donors. HLA typing included class I and class II loci at four-digit resolution. Donor age, sex, ethnicity and CMV serostatus were collected together with the repertoire data. Five DR-DQ haplotypes were handled as single units for association and clustering, since linkage in the cohort was strong. To study patterns of TCR occurrence, a later analysis re-analyzed previously published TCR beta repertoires from 500 to 850 donors and added high-resolution HLA genotyping. Of the approximately 400 genotyped donors, 81% fell in the genetic ancestry cluster associated with self-reported Caucasian donors. The number of donors typed differed by locus, with roughly 629-640 for A, B, C, DRB1 and DQB1, roughly 520 for DQA1, 600 to 610 for DPA1, and about 450 for DPB1. In a later genetic analysis, genome-wide SNP genotypes for about three fifths of the 666 donors were used, and that subset was treated as a discovery cohort. Roughly 320 gigabases of sequencing data and around 85 million unique TCR sequences made up an early release that covered approximately 650 HLA-typed donors. To predict cytomegalovirus infection status, the study combined high-throughput TCR immunosequencing, statistical association of individual TCRs with disease status, and machine learning. The study profiled the T cell repertoires of under 850 subjects by immunosequencing and related them to cytomegalovirus serostatus. The study aimed to test whether signatures of past pathogen exposure could be identified by cataloging public T cell receptors. A separate validation cohort of about 110 different subjects was used in addition to the 666-subject first cohort. An earlier analysis of around 580 of the donors used high-throughput TCR beta sequencing to judge whether each TCR beta V gene segment behaved as functional or pseudogenic. Across approximately 400 genotyped donors of the cohort, an average of roughly 200,000 unique TCR beta nucleotide sequences per donor were sequenced, and roughly a sixth of those sequences were non-productive. The research as a whole found: When HLA alleles, especially DR and DQ, strongly co-occurred, attributing TCR associations to individual alleles was difficult. Because counts were too low, about 15 rarely observed V segments, including chromosome 9 orphons, were left out of the earlier analysis of over 550 of the donors. Linkage disequilibrium might explain the correlated functional status among segregating V segments, but an unknown experimental factor could not be excluded. The classifier was reported to diagnose cytomegalovirus status with high specificity and sensitivity in both the original cohort and the validation cohort. Specific HLA alleles were associated with over 15,000 TCR beta sequences at a false discovery rate of 0.05 in a later analysis. V-gene and J-gene trimming of TCR beta chains was associated with a missense DCLRE1C variant in a later genetic analysis, and the association was replicated in an independent cohort. According to a later analysis, TCR association rates differed among HLA loci, with DRB1 alleles showing the most associated TCRs and HLA-C alleles showing the fewest. The cohort was sequenced for TCR beta chains only, and without alpha or paired-chain data the features that could be detected were limited. Because HLA typing was unavailable for some donors at each locus, only the typed subset was used in association tests. A cluster of highly shared sequence variants was judged likely to represent a technical artifact of the sequencing pipeline. A later analysis found that most CMV-associated TCR beta chains appeared HLA-restricted, with HLA associations seemingly driven largely by CMV exposure. A later genetic analysis reported fewer N-insertions in productive TCRs among donors in an Asian-associated ancestry cluster than the roughly 620-donor mean. Some IMGT-functional V segments, including TRBV6-2 and TRBV6-3, could not be distinguished by the 87-base-pair reads and were therefore excluded. A further reported finding was that TCR beta sequences accurately predicted the HLA-A and HLA-B alleles for most subjects in the first cohort. In vitro tests confirmed that three of the cytomegalovirus-associated TCR beta chains recognize cytomegalovirus antigens. Presence/absence analyses assumed roughly uniform sequencing depth across donors, an assumption that may not hold. In a later analysis, several top co-occurrence clusters were reported to appear linked to parvovirus B19, influenza, CMV and Epstein-Barr virus. According to the authors, the approach could potentially be generalized to other disease states and immunological phenotypes. Compared with equally common non-associated chains, HLA-associated TCR beta chains in a later analysis were more clonally expanded and had lower generation probabilities. The study listed 170 or so TCR beta chains as associated with cytomegalovirus. In an earlier analysis of about 600 of the donors, most TCR beta V segments appeared in productive rearrangements about 90% or about 30% of the time, broadly matching IMGT annotations. Most TCR sequences were observed very rarely across donors, whereas some public TCRs were present in many individuals. The only immune exposure information available for the cohort was CMV serostatus.

Points on this clone: It has no known antigen specificity. Base qualities are missing; no much larger clone stands one base away.

Receptor libraries were prepared by the immunoSEQ multiplex PCR assay. A mixture of 60 forward primers for TCR Vbeta segments and 13 reverse primers for TCR Jbeta segments was used in the multiplex PCR. A multiplex PCR assay on genomic DNA amplified the CDR3 region of rearranged TCR beta genes. The amplified TCR beta libraries were sequenced on the Illumina HiSeq System as 87-base-pair reads. In the original analysis: In a later analysis, some 80 million unique TCR beta chains were counted across the roughly 670 repertoires, and roughly 11 million of these chains were shared by at least two donors. A nearest-neighbor algorithm error-corrected the raw reads and collapsed the reads into unique sequences, merging closely related sequences to remove PCR and sequencing errors. To assign V, D and J gene segments, CDR3 sequences were aligned to IMGT reference sequences. For a sequence to be retained, a match of at least six nucleotides was required to both a V gene segment and a J gene segment. Rearrangements were classified as productive when the CDR3 lacked stop codons and remained in frame with V and J, and all other rearrangements were classified as non-productive. CDR3 was defined according to IMGT convention as the region running from the second conserved V-encoded cysteine to the conserved J-encoded phenylalanine. Sequences without an unambiguous match to a single V gene segment were excluded from the earlier analysis of about 630 of the donors. An earlier analysis of about 590 of the donors classified V segments as functional when productive rearrangements were above 56.7% and as segregating when the standard deviation between donors was above 5%. A statistical classification framework was developed to diagnose cytomegalovirus status using the catalog of TCR beta chain sequences. In a later analysis, V and J genes were assigned by comparing TCR nucleotide sequences against IMGT/GENE-DB human TR gene sequences. Using the TCRdist pipeline, a later analysis assigned CDR3 sequences along with most-parsimonious VDJ recombination scenarios. A later analysis defined each TCR beta chain by its CDR3 amino acid sequence plus V-gene family, and excluded reads lacking a unique V-gene family. As a way to deal with suspected cross-contamination and a sequencing artifact, a later analysis dropped over 550 nucleotide sequences that were highly shared and had low generation probability. In a later analysis, a clonal expansion index was calculated for each public chain from normalized within-repertoire ranks of inferred template counts. Generation probabilities in a later analysis came from a VDJ recombination model fitted to out-of-frame rearrangements, and those results were checked against IGoR. A later analysis scored TCR-TCR, TCR-HLA and TCR-CMV co-occurrence with hypergeometric tests, applying a repertoire-size bias correction to TCR pairs. A later analysis estimated false discovery rates by permuting HLA or CMV assignments 20 times. In a later analysis, co-occurring TCRs were grouped using DBSCAN, and TCRdist sequence similarity was added for clustering within HLA-allele-positive subsets. Co-occurrence clustering excluded repertoires with fewer than 30,000 or more than 120,000 public chains, plus five with anomalous nucleotide sharing. This immuneACCESS table, as held by TCRdb, lists in-frame sequences with V and J called but not all clones. Of the missing ones, under half trace to an unresolved V gene in checked studies; the others have no known cause. The D gene and trimming were derived from the DNA, and the V and J assignments and clone size from that table. The sample table records 60,000 to 70,000 clones; approximately 72% of these occur just once. The ten largest account for approximately 11% of the sample.

The cohort was made up of hundreds of healthy bone marrow donors. Cohort members were all nominally healthy when sampled, although unrecorded immune exposures were likely present. The donor tested CMV seronegative and was one of the 352 seronegative cohort members. A peripheral blood sample was collected from each donor, and TCR beta sequencing was performed on peripheral blood mononuclear cells. Genomic DNA was extracted from the blood cell samples with the Qiagen DNeasy Blood Extraction Kit. As encoded in the germline V gene (reference sequence), CDR1 is LNHNV while CDR2 is YYDKDF. Trimmed from V: 0 bases; trimmed from J: 2 bases; junction bases lacking a gene match: 3. Inclusive of the bounding cysteine and phenylalanine, the CDR3 is 15 residues long. Left in the record is the CDR3 DNA by itself, 45 bases read in frame from the first base.

Material: PBMCs. Recombination joined TRBV15 with TRBJ2-7; the central 8 bases match TRBD1. The receptor was derived from a woman aged 30 to 39 in good health and CMV-seronegative. The CDR3 reads CATSRETGAAYEQYF. The DNA sequence is as follows: TGTGCCACCAGCAGAGAGACAGGGGCCGCCTACGAGCAGTACTTC.